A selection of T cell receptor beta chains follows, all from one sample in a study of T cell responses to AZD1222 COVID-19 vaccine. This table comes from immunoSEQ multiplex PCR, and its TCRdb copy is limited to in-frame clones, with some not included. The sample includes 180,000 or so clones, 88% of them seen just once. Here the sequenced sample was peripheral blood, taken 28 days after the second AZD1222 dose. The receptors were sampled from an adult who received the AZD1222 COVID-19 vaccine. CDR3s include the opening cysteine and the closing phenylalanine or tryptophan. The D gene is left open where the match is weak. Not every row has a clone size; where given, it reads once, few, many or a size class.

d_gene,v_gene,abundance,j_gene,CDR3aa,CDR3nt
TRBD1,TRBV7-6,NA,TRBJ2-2,CASSPGQGGITGELFF,TGTGCCAGCAGCCCGGGACAGGGAGGAATTACCGGGGAGCTGTTTTTT
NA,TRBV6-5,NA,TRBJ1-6,CASKIGVQPNSPLHF,TGTGCCAGCAAGATCGGGGTCCAACCGAATTCACCCCTCCACTTT
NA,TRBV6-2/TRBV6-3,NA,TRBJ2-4,CASSYPGSGIQYF,TGTGCCAGCAGTTACCCAGGAAGTGGCATTCAGTACTTC
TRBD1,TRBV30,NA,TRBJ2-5,CAWRLPGQVQETQYF,TGTGCCTGGAGACTCCCGGGACAGGTCCAAGAGACCCAGTACTTC
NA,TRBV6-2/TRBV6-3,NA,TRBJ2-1,CASSPPTGHYNEQFF,TGTGCCAGCAGCCCCCCCACGGGCCACTACAATGAGCAGTTCTTC
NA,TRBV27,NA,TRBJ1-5,CASSLWGSGQPQHF,TGTGCCAGCAGTTTATGGGGGAGCGGTCAGCCCCAGCATTTT
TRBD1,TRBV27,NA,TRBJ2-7,CASSPIQGERPTAYEQYF,TGTGCCAGCAGTCCGATACAGGGGGAGAGGCCTACAGCCTACGAGCAGTACTTC
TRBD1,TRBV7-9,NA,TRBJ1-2,CASSLSGTGFRYTF,TGTGCCAGCAGCTTAAGCGGGACAGGATTCCGCTACACCTTC
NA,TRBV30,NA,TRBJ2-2,CAWTGAGELFF,TGTGCCTGGACAGGGGCCGGGGAGCTGTTTTTT
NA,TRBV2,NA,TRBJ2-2,CASSVWDNTGELFF,TGTGCCAGCAGTGTATGGGATAACACCGGGGAGCTGTTTTTT
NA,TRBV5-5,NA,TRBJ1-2,CASSLDGVRGDGYTF,TGTGCCAGCAGCTTGGATGGGGTCCGGGGTGATGGCTACACCTTC
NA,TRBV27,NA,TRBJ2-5,CASSFGHTVPGETQYF,TGTGCCAGCAGTTTTGGTCACACAGTCCCTGGGGAGACCCAGTACTTC
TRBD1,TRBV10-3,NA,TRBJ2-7,CAISDPGRGHDYEQYF,TGTGCCATCAGTGATCCCGGCAGGGGGCATGACTACGAGCAGTACTTC
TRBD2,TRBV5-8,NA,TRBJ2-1,CASSLVSGRAHNEQFF,TGTGCCAGCAGCTTGGTTAGCGGGAGGGCCCACAATGAGCAGTTCTTC
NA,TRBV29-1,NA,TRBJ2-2,CSALGTSNTGELFF,TGCAGCGCCCTCGGGACATCGAACACCGGGGAGCTGTTTTTT
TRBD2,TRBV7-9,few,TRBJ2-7,CASSQWSGLAGFTYEQYF,TGTGCCAGCAGCCAATGGTCGGGACTAGCGGGATTTACCTACGAGCAGTACTTC
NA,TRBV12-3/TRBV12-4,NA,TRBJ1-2,CASSYQGNYGYTF,TGTGCCAGCAGTTATCAGGGTAACTATGGCTACACCTTC
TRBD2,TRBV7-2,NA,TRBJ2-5,CASSWGGRETQYF,TGTGCCAGCAGCTGGGGAGGGCGAGAGACCCAGTACTTC
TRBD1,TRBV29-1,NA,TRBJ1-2,CSVETGTVTYGYTF,TGCAGCGTTGAGACCGGGACAGTTACCTATGGCTACACCTTC
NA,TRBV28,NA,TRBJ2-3,CASSETKPYTQYF,TGTGCCAGCAGCGAGACTAAACCTTATACGCAGTATTTT
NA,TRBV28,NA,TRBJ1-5,CASSFYRGGNQPQHF,TGTGCCAGCAGTTTTTACCGGGGTGGCAATCAGCCCCAGCATTTT
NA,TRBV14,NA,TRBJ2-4,CASSHPGADLAKNIQYF,TGTGCCAGCAGCCATCCCGGGGCAGATCTAGCCAAAAACATTCAGTACTTC
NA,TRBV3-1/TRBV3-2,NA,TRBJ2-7,CASSQAKGSYEQYF,TGTGCCAGCAGCCAAGCTAAAGGGTCCTACGAGCAGTACTTC
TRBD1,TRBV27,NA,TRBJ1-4,CASSFGQGREKLFF,TGTGCCAGCAGTTTCGGACAGGGACGGGAAAAACTGTTTTTT
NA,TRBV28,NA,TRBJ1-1,CASSLGVRSNTEAFF,TGTGCCAGCAGTTTAGGAGTCCGATCGAACACTGAAGCTTTCTTT
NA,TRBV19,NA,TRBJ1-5,CASSIGPTTQPQHF,TGTGCCAGTAGTATAGGACCGACCACTCAGCCCCAGCATTTT
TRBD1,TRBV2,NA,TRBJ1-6,CASGDRGGSPLHF,TGTGCCAGCGGAGACAGGGGAGGGTCACCCCTCCACTTT
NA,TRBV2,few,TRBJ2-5,CASSGRETQYF,TGTGCCAGCAGCGGGAGAGAGACCCAGTACTTC
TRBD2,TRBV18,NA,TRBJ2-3,CASSRSSGTDTQYF,TGTGCCAGCTCAAGGTCTAGCGGGACAGATACGCAGTATTTT
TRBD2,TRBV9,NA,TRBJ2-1,CASSVELAAYNEQFF,TGTGCCAGCAGCGTAGAGCTAGCGGCCTACAATGAGCAGTTCTTC
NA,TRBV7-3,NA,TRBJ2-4,CASSSQGNIQYF,TGTGCCAGCAGCTCCCAGGGAAACATTCAGTACTTC
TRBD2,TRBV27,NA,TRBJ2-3,CASRGEWSTDTQYF,TGTGCCAGCCGGGGGGAGTGGAGCACAGATACGCAGTATTTT
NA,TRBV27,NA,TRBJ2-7,CASSLAGAYEQYF,TGTGCCAGCAGTTTAGCGGGGGCATACGAGCAGTACTTC
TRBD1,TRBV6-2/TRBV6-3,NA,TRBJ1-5,CASSYWGPGQGHQPQHF,TGTGCCAGCAGTTACTGGGGTCCGGGACAGGGGCATCAGCCCCAGCATTTT
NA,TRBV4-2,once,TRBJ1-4,CASSLSRRDSPTNEKLFF,TGTGCCAGCAGCCTGTCACGGAGGGACTCCCCAACTAATGAAAAACTGTTTTTT
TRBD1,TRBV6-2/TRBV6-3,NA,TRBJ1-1,CASSYYRGKEVNTEAFF,TGTGCCAGCAGTTACTACAGGGGGAAGGAGGTGAACACTGAAGCTTTCTTT
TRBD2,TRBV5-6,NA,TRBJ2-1,CASSNPGGEKTLGFF,TGTGCCAGCAGCAACCCGGGGGGGGAAAAAACCCTCGGGTTCTTC
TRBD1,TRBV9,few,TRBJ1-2,CASSEIDRAGYTF,TGTGCCAGCAGCGAGATAGACAGGGCGGGCTACACCTTC
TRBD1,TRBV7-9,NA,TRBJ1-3,CASSLGGGLTGNTIYF,TGTGCCAGCAGCTTAGGAGGGGGCCTCACTGGAAACACCATATATTTT
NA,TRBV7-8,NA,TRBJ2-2,CASSSLGLQNTGELFF,TGTGCCAGCAGCTCCCTCGGGCTCCAGAACACCGGGGAGCTGTTTTTT
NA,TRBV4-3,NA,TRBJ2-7,CASSQEHTRDNYYEQYF,TGCGCCAGCAGCCAAGAGCATACTAGGGATAATTATTACGAGCAGTACTTC
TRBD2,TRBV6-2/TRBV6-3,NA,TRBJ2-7,CASSYSGGRAPYEQYF,TGTGCCAGCAGTTACTCGGGCGGGAGGGCCCCCTACGAGCAGTACTTC
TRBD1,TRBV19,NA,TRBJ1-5,CASSIGTGANIRPQHF,TGTGCCAGTAGTATTGGGACAGGGGCCAATATACGGCCCCAGCATTTT